This T cell receptor (beta chain) was documented in a study of CD8 T cells in Susac syndrome. Study results and limitations: Only a relatively small number of individuals were included in the TCR sequencing and HLA analysis.

The authors reverse transcribed roughly 0.5 to 1 ug RNA with random hexamers. The method of amplification for TCR beta CDR3 was immunoSEQ multiplex PCR, covering 54 Vbeta and 13 Jbeta. One entry per CDR3 protein results from TCRdb running MiXCR on the immunoSEQ multiplex PCR reads. The data show 160,000 or so distinct CDR3 sequences, about 94% seen once. From blood CD8+ and CD4+ T cells, the TCR beta chain was sequenced. CDR3 length: 12 residues. Per the germline V gene, CDR1 is GTSNPN and CDR2 is SVGIG (reference sequence). V shed 0 bases and J shed 7 bases, with 9 bases lying between them. As concerns this clonotype: Antigen specificity is unknown.

Sequencing input: CD8+ T cells from PBMCs. This chain links TRBV30 with TRBJ1-1, with D possibly TRBD1 on 5 matching bases. This receptor was identified in a human donor with multiple sclerosis. CDR3 sequence: CAWSVGRDEAFF. The CDR3 DNA follows: TGTGCCTGGAGTGTAGGCAGGGATGAAGCTTTCTTT.